Given below is one T cell receptor (beta chain) in context. These data are taken from a study of OX40 agonist ivuxolimab in advanced cancers. Study-level background: The treatment was a fully human IgG2 OX40 agonist, ivuxolimab.

Here immunoSEQ multiplex PCR was the method, and the copy in TCRdb shows in-frame clones only, minus some. This table has roughly 72,000 clones, about 88% appearing once. Autoimmune disease history or systemic immunosuppression led to patients being barred. Blood was sampled at baseline, cycle 4 day 1, and cycle 7 day 1. CDR1 is LNHNV, CDR2 YYDKDF, per germline (reference sequence). The germline V and J ends were trimmed by 3 bases and 2 bases, with 8 bases remaining between them. The CDR3 spans 14 residues. This specimen consisted of CD4+ or CD8+ T cells sorted from blood, obtained in a trial of the OX40 agonist ivuxolimab. This TCR came from an adult with an advanced solid tumor such as melanoma, head and neck, liver or kidney cancer. This chain links TRBV15 with TRBJ1-5; D remains ambiguous. CDR3 sequence: CATSRGGGNQPQHF. CDR3 DNA sequence: TGTGCCACCAGCAGGGGTGGCGGCAATCAGCCCCAGCATTTT.